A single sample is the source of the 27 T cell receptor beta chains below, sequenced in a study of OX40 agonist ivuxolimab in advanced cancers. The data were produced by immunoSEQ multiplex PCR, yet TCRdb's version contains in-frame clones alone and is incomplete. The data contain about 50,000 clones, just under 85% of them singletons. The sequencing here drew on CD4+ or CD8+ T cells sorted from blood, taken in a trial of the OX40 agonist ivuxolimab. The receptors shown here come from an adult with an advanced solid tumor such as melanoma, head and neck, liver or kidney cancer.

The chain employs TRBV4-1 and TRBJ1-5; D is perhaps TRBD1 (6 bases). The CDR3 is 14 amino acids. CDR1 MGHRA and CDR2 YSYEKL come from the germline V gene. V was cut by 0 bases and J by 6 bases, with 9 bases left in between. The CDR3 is CASSQEGASQPQHF. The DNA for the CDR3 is TGCGCCAGCAGCCAAGAGGGGGCCAGTCAGCCCCAGCATTTT.

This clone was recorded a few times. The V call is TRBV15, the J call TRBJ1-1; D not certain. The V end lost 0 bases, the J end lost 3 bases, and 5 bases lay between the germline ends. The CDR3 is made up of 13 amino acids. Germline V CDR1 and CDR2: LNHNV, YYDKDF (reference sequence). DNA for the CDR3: TGTGCCACCAGCAGAGAGGAGGACACTGAAGCTTTCTTT. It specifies CATSREEDTEAFF.

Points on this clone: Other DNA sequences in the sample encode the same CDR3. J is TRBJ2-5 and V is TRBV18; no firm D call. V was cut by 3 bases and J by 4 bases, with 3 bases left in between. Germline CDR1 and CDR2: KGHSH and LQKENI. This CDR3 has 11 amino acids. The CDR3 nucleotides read TGTGCCAGCTCACCTGGAGAGACCCAGTACTTC. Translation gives CASSPGETQYF.

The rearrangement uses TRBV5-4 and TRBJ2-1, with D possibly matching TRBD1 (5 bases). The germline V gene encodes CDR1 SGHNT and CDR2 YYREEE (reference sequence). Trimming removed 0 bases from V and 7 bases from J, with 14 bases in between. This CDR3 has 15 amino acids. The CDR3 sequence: CASSLDSGNRNEQFF. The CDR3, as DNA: TGTGCCAGCAGCTTGGATTCAGGGAATCGGAATGAGCAGTTCTTC.

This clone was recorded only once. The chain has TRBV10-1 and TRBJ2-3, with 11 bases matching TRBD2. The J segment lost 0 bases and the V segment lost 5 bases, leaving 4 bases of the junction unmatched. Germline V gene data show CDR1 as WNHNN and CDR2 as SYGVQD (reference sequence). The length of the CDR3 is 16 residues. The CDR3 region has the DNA TGCGCCAGCAGTTTGGGACTAGCGGCTAGCACAGATACGCAGTATTTT. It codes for CASSLGLAASTDTQYF.

The CDR3 reads CASRADGVYGYTF. The CDR3 DNA reads as TGTGCCAGCAGGGCGGACGGGGTCTATGGCTACACCTTC. The chain links TRBV6-5 to TRBJ1-2; D gene ambiguous. The CDR3 length is 13 residues. Germline V CDR1 and CDR2: MNHEY, SVGAGI. V was clipped by 6 bases and J by 4 bases, with 12 bases between them.

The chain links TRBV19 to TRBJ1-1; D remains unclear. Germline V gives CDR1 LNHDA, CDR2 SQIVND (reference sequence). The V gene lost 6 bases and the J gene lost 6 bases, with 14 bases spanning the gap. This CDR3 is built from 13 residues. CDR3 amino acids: CASSPTREPEAFF. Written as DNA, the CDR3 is TGTGCCAGTAGCCCCACGAGGGAACCTGAAGCTTTCTTT.

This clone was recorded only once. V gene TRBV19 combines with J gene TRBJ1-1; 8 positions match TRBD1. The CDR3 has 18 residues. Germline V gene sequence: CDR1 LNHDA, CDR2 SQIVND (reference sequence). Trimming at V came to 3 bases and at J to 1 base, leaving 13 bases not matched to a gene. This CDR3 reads CASSIGQGVGVANTEAFF. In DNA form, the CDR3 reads TGTGCCAGTAGTATCGGACAGGGCGTCGGGGTTGCGAACACTGAAGCTTTCTTT.

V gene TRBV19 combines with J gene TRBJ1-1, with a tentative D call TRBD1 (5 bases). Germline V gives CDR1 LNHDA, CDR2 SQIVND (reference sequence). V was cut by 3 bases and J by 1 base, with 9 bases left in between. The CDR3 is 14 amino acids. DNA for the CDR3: TGTGCCAGTAGTATGGAGGGGAGGAACACTGAAGCTTTCTTT. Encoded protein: CASSMEGRNTEAFF.

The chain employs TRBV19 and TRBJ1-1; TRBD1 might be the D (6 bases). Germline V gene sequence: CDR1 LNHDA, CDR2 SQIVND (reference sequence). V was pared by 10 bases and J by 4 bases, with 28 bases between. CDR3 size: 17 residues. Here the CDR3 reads CAIDPRAGAGLSTEAFF. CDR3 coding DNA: TGTGCCATCGACCCCCGAGCAGGGGCGGGATTGAGCACTGAAGCTTTCTTT.

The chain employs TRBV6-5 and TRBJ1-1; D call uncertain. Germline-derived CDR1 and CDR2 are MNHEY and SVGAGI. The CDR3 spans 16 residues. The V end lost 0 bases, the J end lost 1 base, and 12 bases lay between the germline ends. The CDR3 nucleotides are TGTGCCAGCAGTTACTCGTGGTCCGGGGAGAACACTGAAGCTTTCTTT. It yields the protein CASSYSWSGENTEAFF.

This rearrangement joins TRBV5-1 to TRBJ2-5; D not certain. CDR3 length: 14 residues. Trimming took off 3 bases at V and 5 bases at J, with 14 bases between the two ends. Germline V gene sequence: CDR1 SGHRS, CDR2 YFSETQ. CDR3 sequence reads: CASSSQSVGETQYF. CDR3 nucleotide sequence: TGCGCCAGCAGCTCACAGAGTGTGGGGGAGACCCAGTACTTC.

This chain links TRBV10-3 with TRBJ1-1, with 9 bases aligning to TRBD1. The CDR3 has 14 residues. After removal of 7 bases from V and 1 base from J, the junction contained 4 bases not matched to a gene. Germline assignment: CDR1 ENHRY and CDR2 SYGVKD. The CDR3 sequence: CAITWDRENTEAFF. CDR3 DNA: TGTGCCATCACCTGGGACAGGGAGAACACTGAAGCTTTCTTT.

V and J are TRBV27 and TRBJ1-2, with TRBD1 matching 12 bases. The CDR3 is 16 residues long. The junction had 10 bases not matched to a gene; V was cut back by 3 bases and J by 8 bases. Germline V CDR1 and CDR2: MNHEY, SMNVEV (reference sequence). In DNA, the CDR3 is TGTGCCAGCAGTTTGTCAACCGGGACAGGGGGCGGCGGCTACACCTTC. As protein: CASSLSTGTGGGGYTF.

The chain's CDR3 is CASSAGTGEAQPQHF. In DNA form, the CDR3 reads TGTGCCAGCAGCGCTGGGACAGGGGAGGCGCAGCCCCAGCATTTT. V gene TRBV9 combines with J gene TRBJ1-5, with TRBD1 matching 10 bases. The CDR3 loop spans 15 amino acids. Trimming cost V 3 bases and J 7 bases; bases outside gene matches: 7. Germline loops: CDR1 SGDLS, CDR2 YYNGEE.

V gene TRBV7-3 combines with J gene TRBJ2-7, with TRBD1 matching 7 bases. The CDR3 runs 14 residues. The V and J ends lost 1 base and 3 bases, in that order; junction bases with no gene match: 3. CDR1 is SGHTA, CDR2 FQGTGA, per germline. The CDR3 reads CASSLRAGGYEQYF. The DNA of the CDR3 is TGTGCCAGCAGCTTAAGGGCAGGGGGCTACGAGCAGTACTTC.

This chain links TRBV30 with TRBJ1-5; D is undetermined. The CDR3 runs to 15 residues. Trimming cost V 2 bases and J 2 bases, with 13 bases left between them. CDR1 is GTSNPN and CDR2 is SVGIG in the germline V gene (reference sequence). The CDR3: CAWSKGAVGNQPQHF. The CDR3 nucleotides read TGTGCCTGGAGTAAGGGAGCCGTGGGCAATCAGCCCCAGCATTTT.

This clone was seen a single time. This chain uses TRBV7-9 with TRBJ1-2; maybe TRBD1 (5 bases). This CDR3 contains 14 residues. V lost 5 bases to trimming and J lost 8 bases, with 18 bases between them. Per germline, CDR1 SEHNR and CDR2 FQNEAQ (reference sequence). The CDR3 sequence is CASSRGSIERGYTF. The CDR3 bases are TGTGCCAGCAGCCGGGGGTCGATTGAGCGCGGCTACACCTTC.

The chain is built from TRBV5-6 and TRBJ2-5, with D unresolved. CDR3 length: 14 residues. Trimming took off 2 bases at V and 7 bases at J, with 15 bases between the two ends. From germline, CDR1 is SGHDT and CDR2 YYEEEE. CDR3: CASSLLRSEGTQYF. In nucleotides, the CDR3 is TGTGCCAGCAGCTTATTACGATCCGAAGGGACCCAGTACTTC.

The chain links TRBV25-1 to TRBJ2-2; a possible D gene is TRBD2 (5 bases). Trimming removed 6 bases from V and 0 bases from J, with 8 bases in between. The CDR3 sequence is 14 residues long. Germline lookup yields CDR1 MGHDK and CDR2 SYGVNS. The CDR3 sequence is CASRSGSNTGELFF. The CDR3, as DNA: TGTGCCAGCAGGAGCGGTTCGAACACCGGGGAGCTGTTTTTT.

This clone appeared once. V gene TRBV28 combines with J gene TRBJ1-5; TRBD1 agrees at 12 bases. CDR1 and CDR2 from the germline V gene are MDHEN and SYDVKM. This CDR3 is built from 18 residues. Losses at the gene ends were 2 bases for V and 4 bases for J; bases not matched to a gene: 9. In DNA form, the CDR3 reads TGTGCCAGCAGTTTAAGGGGACAGGGGGCTTTTGCGAATCAGCCCCAGCATTTT. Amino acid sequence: CASSLRGQGAFANQPQHF.

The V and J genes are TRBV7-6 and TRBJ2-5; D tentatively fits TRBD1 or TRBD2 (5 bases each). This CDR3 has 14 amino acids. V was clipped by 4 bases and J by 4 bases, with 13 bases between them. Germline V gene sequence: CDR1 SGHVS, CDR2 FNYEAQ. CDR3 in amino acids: CASSSLRGAETQYF. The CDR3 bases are TGTGCCAGCAGCTCGTTACGAGGGGCAGAGACCCAGTACTTC.

The CDR3 coding sequence is TGCGCCAGCAGTGAGGTGAACGGCCCGGTGTGGGAGCAGTTCTTC. Protein product: CASSEVNGPVWEQFF. The chain carries TRBV10-1 and TRBJ2-1; unclear D gene. Trimming shortened V by 2 bases and J by 10 bases, and 18 bases separated the two germline ends. Germline V gene data show CDR1 as WNHNN and CDR2 as SYGVQD (reference sequence). CDR3 length: 15 amino acids.

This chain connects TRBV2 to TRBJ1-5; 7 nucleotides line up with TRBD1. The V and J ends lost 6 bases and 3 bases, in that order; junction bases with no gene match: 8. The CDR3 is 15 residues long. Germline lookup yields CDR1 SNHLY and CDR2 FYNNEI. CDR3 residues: CASRPPGQFNQPQHF. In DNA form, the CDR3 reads TGTGCCAGCAGACCTCCGGGACAGTTCAATCAGCCCCAGCATTTT.

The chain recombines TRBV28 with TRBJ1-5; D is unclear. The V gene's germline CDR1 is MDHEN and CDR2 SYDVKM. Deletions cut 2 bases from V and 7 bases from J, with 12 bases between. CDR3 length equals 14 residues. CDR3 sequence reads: CASSLTSTWQPQHF. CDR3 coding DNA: TGTGCCAGCAGTTTAACGTCAACGTGGCAGCCCCAGCATTTT. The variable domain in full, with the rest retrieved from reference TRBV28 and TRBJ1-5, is DVKVTQSSRYLVKRTGEKVFLECVQDMDHENMFWYRQDPGLGLRLIYFSYDVKMKEKGDIPEGYSVSREKKERFSLILESASTNQTSMYLCASSLTSTWQPQHFGDGTRLSIL.

CDR3 nucleotide sequence: TGTGCCAGCAGTACCCCCCCACCCCTCACCCCGAACACCGGGGAGCTGTTTTTT. It specifies CASSTPPPLTPNTGELFF. The chain uses TRBV28 and TRBJ2-2, with D unclear. The CDR3 contains 18 residues. The V end lost 5 bases, the J end lost 0 bases, and 19 bases lay between the germline ends. The V gene's germline CDR1 is MDHEN and CDR2 SYDVKM.

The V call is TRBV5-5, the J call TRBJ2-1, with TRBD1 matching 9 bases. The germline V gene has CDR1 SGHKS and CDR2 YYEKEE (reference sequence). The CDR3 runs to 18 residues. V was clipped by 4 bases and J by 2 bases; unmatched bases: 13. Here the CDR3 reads CASSPLNRDRVTYNEQFF. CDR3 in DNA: TGTGCCAGCAGCCCGCTAAACCGGGACAGGGTAACCTACAATGAGCAGTTCTTC.